This is a list of T cell receptor beta chains from one sample in a study of PD-1 blockade in classical Hodgkin lymphoma. Data came from immunoSEQ multiplex PCR; TCRdb stores just in-frame clones and leaves some out. The sample has approximately 6,900 clones; approximately 86% are singletons. Sequencing was performed on peripheral blood mononuclear cells (PBMCs), taken before the second cycle of nivolumab. The source is a human donor with classical Hodgkin lymphoma. Both conserved end residues are part of each CDR3. The order of the fields is J gene, D gene, V gene, CDR3 length, clone size, CDR3 protein, CDR3 DNA. A D gene is named only where the DNA matches it firmly. Clone sizes are given selectively: once, few, many, or a class where the clone is expanded.

TRBJ1-1 | - | TRBV5-6 | 15 | - | CASSLILRGRTEAFF | TGTGCCAGCAGCTTAATCCTCCGGGGGCGTACTGAAGCTTTCTTT
TRBJ1-2 | - | TRBV29-1 | 11 | - | CSVEDGRRGTF | TGCAGCGTTGAAGATGGAAGGCGCGGCACCTTC
TRBJ1-1 | - | TRBV6-5 | 15 | - | CASSPRDRFNTEAFF | TGTGCCAGCAGCCCACGCGACAGATTTAACACTGAAGCTTTCTTT
TRBJ2-4 | TRBD2 | TRBV2 | 13 | - | CASTSGTSGYQYF | TGTGCCAGCACCTCCGGGACTAGCGGCTATCAGTACTTC
TRBJ2-3 | - | TRBV9 | 16 | - | CASSVLGSGYTDTQYF | TGTGCCAGCAGCGTCCTGGGAAGCGGATACACAGATACGCAGTATTTT
TRBJ2-2 | - | TRBV9 | 11 | - | CASSVSGELFF | TGTGCCAGCAGCGTATCCGGGGAGCTGTTTTTT
TRBJ1-5 | - | TRBV18 | 15 | - | CASSPGNSPNQPQHF | TGTGCCAGCTCACCAGGGAACAGCCCCAATCAGCCCCAGCATTTT
TRBJ2-5 | TRBD2 | TRBV6-6 | 16 | - | CASSYRLAVIQETQYF | TGTGCCAGCAGTTACAGGCTAGCGGTGATTCAAGAGACCCAGTACTTC
TRBJ2-1 | TRBD1 | TRBV27 | 17 | - | CASSLSGRGTLNNEQFF | TGTGCCAGCAGTTTATCTGGCAGGGGGACCCTGAACAATGAGCAGTTCTTC
TRBJ1-2 | - | TRBV7-9 | 16 | - | CASSLGPRDGNYGYTF | TGTGCCAGCAGCTTAGGCCCCAGGGATGGGAACTATGGCTACACCTTC
TRBJ1-2 | - | TRBV7-8 | 14 | - | CASSLARSGYGYTF | TGTGCCAGCAGCTTAGCCCGGTCAGGCTACGGCTACACCTTC
TRBJ1-1 | TRBD1 | TRBV15 | 16 | - | CATSRGPHRGNTEAFF | TGTGCCACCAGCAGGGGTCCCCACAGGGGGAACACTGAAGCTTTCTTT
TRBJ1-2 | TRBD1 | TRBV18 | 14 | - | CASSLGQGGGGYTF | TGTGCCAGCTCACTCGGACAGGGGGGAGGCGGCTACACCTTC
TRBJ2-2 | - | TRBV19 | 14 | - | CASRRQKSTGELFF | TGTGCCAGTAGAAGACAGAAGAGCACCGGGGAGCTGTTTTTT
TRBJ2-3 | - | TRBV18 | 12 | - | CASSPHPDTQYF | TGTGCCAGCTCGCCTCATCCCGATACGCAGTATTTT
TRBJ2-2 | TRBD1 | TRBV19 | 14 | - | CASSDRGWSGELFF | TGTGCCAGTTCGGACAGGGGCTGGTCCGGGGAGCTGTTTTTT
TRBJ1-5 | - | TRBV30 | 12 | - | CAWGTANQPQHF | TGTGCCTGGGGGACGGCTAATCAGCCCCAGCATTTT
TRBJ1-4 | - | TRBV6-1 | 12 | - | CASRARAEKLFF | TGTGCCAGCAGGGCCAGAGCGGAAAAACTGTTTTTT
TRBJ1-1 | TRBD1 | TRBV18 | 13 | - | CASSPNRGTEAFF | TGTGCCAGCTCACCAAACAGGGGCACTGAAGCTTTCTTT
TRBJ1-1 | TRBD1 | TRBV10-3 | 14 | - | CAIRKTGENTEAFF | TGTGCCATCAGAAAAACAGGGGAGAACACTGAAGCTTTCTTT
TRBJ2-3 | TRBD2 | TRBV19 | 16 | - | CASSPLKAGSTDTQYF | TGTGCCAGTAGTCCCCTAAAAGCGGGAAGCACAGATACGCAGTATTTT
TRBJ1-2 | - | TRBV10-3 | 14 | - | CAMSPGPASYGYTF | TGTGCCATGTCCCCCGGGCCTGCTTCCTATGGCTACACCTTC
TRBJ1-2 | - | TRBV7-6 | 14 | - | CASSLDGGNYGYTF | TGTGCCAGCAGCTTAGACGGGGGGAACTATGGCTACACCTTC
TRBJ2-5 | - | TRBV13 | 15 | once | CASSSIKDPKETQYF | TGTGCCAGCAGCTCTATAAAGGACCCGAAAGAGACCCAGTACTTC
TRBJ1-6 | - | TRBV9 | 17 | - | CASSVEGHTRDNSPLHF | TGTGCCAGCAGCGTAGAAGGACACACGAGGGATAATTCACCCCTCCACTTT
TRBJ1-2 | - | TRBV5-1 | 12 | - | CASSLDRASYTF | TGCGCCAGCAGCTTGGACAGGGCAAGCTACACCTTC
TRBJ1-4 | - | TRBV7-9 | 14 | - | CASSPGAGLEKLFF | TGTGCCAGCAGCCCCGGGGCAGGCCTGGAAAAACTGTTTTTT
TRBJ1-5 | TRBD1 | TRBV5-8 | 15 | once | CASSLRTGDNQPQHF | TGTGCCAGCAGCCTCAGGACAGGGGACAATCAGCCCCAGCATTTT
TRBJ2-3 | - | TRBV11-3 | 14 | - | CASSPDWITDTQYF | TGTGCCAGCAGCCCGGACTGGATCACAGATACGCAGTATTTT
TRBJ2-5 | - | TRBV7-2 | 14 | - | CASSYPPVQETQYF | TGTGCCAGCAGCTACCCCCCTGTACAAGAGACCCAGTACTTC
TRBJ1-5 | - | TRBV7-9 | 16 | - | CASSPIDRNSNQPQHF | TGTGCCAGCAGCCCAATCGACAGAAATAGCAATCAGCCCCAGCATTTT
TRBJ1-6 | - | TRBV11-2 | 17 | - | CASSLDPGRALTSPLHF | TGTGCCAGCAGCTTAGACCCCGGGAGGGCCCTCACATCACCCCTCCACTTT
TRBJ2-5 | TRBD1 | TRBV18 | 16 | - | CASSPLGQGRGETQYF | TGTGCCAGCTCACCATTAGGACAGGGGAGAGGAGAGACCCAGTACTTC
TRBJ2-1 | - | TRBV18 | 16 | - | CASSPRRPSSYNEQFF | TGTGCCAGCTCACCACGGCGGCCGAGCTCCTACAATGAGCAGTTCTTC
TRBJ2-3 | TRBD1 | TRBV29-1 | 14 | - | CSVRQGRSTDTQYF | TGCAGCGTTCGACAGGGAAGAAGCACAGATACGCAGTATTTT
TRBJ2-5 | - | TRBV5-1 | 14 | - | CASSFQGPPETQYF | TGCGCCAGCAGCTTTCAGGGCCCCCCAGAGACCCAGTACTTC
TRBJ1-4 | - | TRBV6-6 | 16 | few | CASSYSWGRRGGKLFF | TGTGCCAGCAGTTACTCTTGGGGACGGAGAGGTGGGAAACTGTTTTTT
TRBJ1-6 | - | TRBV5-6 | 17 | - | CASSLALRGQYNSPLHF | TGTGCCAGCAGCTTGGCCTTAAGGGGACAATATAATTCACCCCTCCACTTT
TRBJ2-1 | - | TRBV6-5 | 12 | - | CASSHQNNEQFF | TGTGCCAGCAGCCACCAAAACAATGAGCAGTTCTTC
TRBJ1-2 | TRBD1 | TRBV18 | 17 | - | CASSPRTRGRANYGYTF | TGTGCCAGCTCACCACGGACGAGGGGGCGAGCTAACTATGGCTACACCTTC
TRBJ1-6 | - | TRBV7-9 | 14 | - | CASSLALFNSPLHF | TGTGCCAGCAGCTTAGCATTGTTTAATTCACCCCTCCACTTT
TRBJ2-6 | TRBD1 | TRBV6-1 | 20 | - | CASSEARAGQGNAGANVLTF | TGTGCCAGCAGTGAAGCGCGGGCTGGACAGGGAAATGCTGGGGCCAACGTCCTGACTTTC
TRBJ1-2 | - | TRBV7-9 | 11 | - | CASSLARDYTF | TGTGCCAGCAGCTTAGCACGGGATTACACCTTC
TRBJ1-2 | - | TRBV30 | 14 | once | CAWSSGGPTYGYTF | TGTGCCTGGAGCTCAGGCGGCCCCACCTATGGCTACACCTTC
TRBJ2-1 | - | TRBV11-1 | 15 | - | CASSLGQGPYNEQFF | TGTGCCAGCAGCTTAGGGCAGGGGCCCTACAATGAGCAGTTCTTC
TRBJ1-2 | - | TRBV6-1 | 13 | - | CASSSYRVYGYTF | TGTGCCAGCAGTTCCTACAGGGTCTATGGCTACACCTTC
TRBJ2-2 | TRBD1 | TRBV5-6 | 13 | - | CASSLTGAGELFF | TGTGCCAGCAGTCTCACAGGGGCCGGGGAGCTGTTTTTT
TRBJ1-4 | - | TRBV2 | 15 | - | CASILGSFLGEKLFF | TGTGCCAGCATCCTAGGGAGCTTCCTAGGGGAAAAACTGTTTTTT
TRBJ1-6 | TRBD1 | TRBV19 | 14 | few | CASSIQGANSPLHF | TGTGCCAGTAGTATTCAGGGGGCAAATTCACCCCTCCACTTT
TRBJ2-2 | - | TRBV7-9 | 15 | - | CASSFSGLHIGELFF | TGTGCCAGCAGCTTTAGCGGACTGCATATAGGGGAGCTGTTTTTT
TRBJ2-1 | - | TRBV20-1 | 11 | - | CSALDSDEQFF | TGCAGTGCCCTAGACTCCGATGAGCAGTTCTTC
TRBJ1-5 | - | TRBV15 | 14 | - | CATSRVGRGEPQHF | TGTGCCACCAGCAGGGTGGGTAGGGGAGAGCCCCAGCATTTT
TRBJ1-2 | - | TRBV6-5 | 14 | medium-sized | CASSYGEGKYGYTF | TGTGCCAGCAGTTACGGGGAGGGGAAGTATGGCTACACCTTC
TRBJ2-5 | TRBD2 | TRBV5-1 | 15 | - | CASSLGTSNIETQYF | TGCGCCAGCAGCCTCGGGACTAGCAATATAGAGACCCAGTACTTC
TRBJ1-2 | TRBD1 | TRBV18 | 13 | - | CASSPDRGYGYTF | TGTGCCAGCTCCCCAGACAGGGGTTATGGCTACACCTTC
TRBJ2-2 | - | TRBV5-8 | 15 | - | CASSFGTTRTGELFF | TGTGCCAGCAGCTTCGGGACAACGAGGACCGGGGAGCTGTTTTTT